Included here is one TCR beta chain sequence, with context. V lost 5 bases, J lost 3 bases, and 11 bases lay in between. Germline assignment: CDR1 SEHNR and CDR2 FQNEAQ (reference sequence). CDR3 length equals 14 residues. This entry comes from a study of blood T cell repertoires in COVID-19. In the study's own analysis: Amplification from reference gene primers served as the basis for estimated nucleated cell counts. The assay was immunoSEQ multiplex PCR, and TCRdb's table has in-frame clones only and misses some. V and J calls and clone size are given by that table; D and trimming were obtained from the DNA. The table includes 200,000 to 300,000 clones, roughly four fifths detected once.

Material: peripheral blood. The receptor was isolated from a woman older than 75 with COVID-19, enrolled during active disease. The rearrangement joins TRBV7-9 to TRBJ1-5; no clear D gene. Written as DNA, the CDR3 is TGTGCCAGCAGCATCGACGGGAACAATCAGCCCCAGCATTTT. Protein product: CASSIDGNNQPQHF. Variable domain in full (rest from reference TRBV7-9 and TRBJ1-5): DTGVSQNPRHKITKRGQNVTFRCDPISEHNRLYWYRQTLGQGPEFLTYFQNEAQLEKSRLLSDRFSAERPKGSFSTLEIQRTEQGDSAMYLCASSIDGNNQPQHFGDGTRLSIL.